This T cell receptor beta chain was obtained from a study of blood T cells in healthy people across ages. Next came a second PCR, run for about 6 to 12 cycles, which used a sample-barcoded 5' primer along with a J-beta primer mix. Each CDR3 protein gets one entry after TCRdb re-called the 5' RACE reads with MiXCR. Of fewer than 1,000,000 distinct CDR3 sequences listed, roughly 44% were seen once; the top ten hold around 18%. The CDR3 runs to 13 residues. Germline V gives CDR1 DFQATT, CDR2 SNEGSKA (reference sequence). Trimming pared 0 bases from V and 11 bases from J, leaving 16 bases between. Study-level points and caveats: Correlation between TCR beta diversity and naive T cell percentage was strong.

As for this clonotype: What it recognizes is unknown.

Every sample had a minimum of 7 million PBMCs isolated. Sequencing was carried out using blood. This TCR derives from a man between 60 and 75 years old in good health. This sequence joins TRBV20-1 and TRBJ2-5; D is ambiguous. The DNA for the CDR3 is TGCAGTGCTAGAGATCCCACATTGAAAGAGCAGTACTTC. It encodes CSARDPTLKEQYF.